This TCR beta chain was sequenced in a study of cytomegalovirus exposure and HLA in healthy donors. The germline V gene encodes CDR1 SGHNT and CDR2 YYREEE (reference sequence). Trimming left V 3 bases short and J 8 bases short, with 17 bases between. The CDR3 contains 14 residues. The PCR made use of 60 Vbeta and 13 Jbeta primers. Using immunoSEQ multiplex PCR, the repertoire was profiled, and TCRdb retains in-frame clones only, with some absent. The sample carries around 79,000 clones, about 69% recorded once. The source material was PBMCs. The chain recombines TRBV5-4 with TRBJ1-2; weak D call: TRBD1 (6 bases). This receptor was obtained from a woman in her thirties or forties in good health and CMV-seropositive. The CDR3 spells CASSWNRVRDGYTF. As DNA, the CDR3 is TGTGCCAGCAGCTGGAACAGGGTCAGGGACGGCTACACCTTC.